One and the same sample provided the 11 T cell receptor beta chains below, sequenced in a study of regulatory T cells in long-lasting Graves disease. The sample's time point: newly diagnosed GD, antithyroid drugs for less than 3 months. RNA from PBMCs was the source of the TCR library. The TCR beta library used iRepertoire HTBI primers with Arm-PCR amplification of CDR3. TCRdb redid the calling of the multiplex PCR reads with MiXCR, one entry per CDR3 protein. The data hold more than 450,000 distinct CDR3 sequences, with 15% to 20% observed a single time. This sample was also put to use in a study of T cells in Graves' hyperthyroidism and ophthalmopathy.

This material consisted of peripheral blood mononuclear cells (PBMCs), taken at new diagnosis, from a patient treated with antithyroid drugs. The receptors stem from a middle-aged man with Graves disease.

This clonotype was seen repeatedly, ten times or more. The J gene is TRBJ1-1, the V gene TRBV12-3 or TRBV12-4; 8 nucleotides align to TRBD1. The CDR3 totals 14 residues. The trim removed 4 bases at V and 3 bases at J, leaving 4 bases unmatched. This CDR3 reads CASSSTGGDTEAFF. The CDR3 bases are TGTGCCAGCAGTTCTACAGGGGGTGACACTGAAGCTTTCTTT.

The chain employs TRBV5-1 and TRBJ2-1, with TRBD2 matching over 8 bases. Looked up from germline, CDR1 is SGHRS and CDR2 is YFSETQ. V gave up 7 bases and J gave up 2 bases; unmatched junction bases: 8. The CDR3 runs 15 residues. CDR3 sequence: CASGGTSGTYNEQFF. CDR3 DNA: TGCGCCAGCGGCGGCACTAGCGGCACCTACAATGAGCAGTTCTTC.

The CDR3 DNA is TGCAGCGTTTACGAGGGGGCCAACGTCCTGACTTTC. It yields the protein CSVYEGANVLTF. The chain recombines TRBV29-1 with TRBJ2-6; no clear D gene. CDR3 size: 12 residues. Trimming left V 5 bases short and J 4 bases short, with 6 bases between. The V gene's germline CDR1 is SQVTM and CDR2 ANQGSEA.

This clonotype has at least ten counts. The chain joins TRBV20-1 to TRBJ2-3; D is possibly TRBD1 or TRBD2 (5 bases each). The germline gives CDR1 DFQATT, CDR2 SNEGSKA (reference sequence). The CDR3 loop spans 15 amino acids. Trimming cost V 1 base and J 2 bases, with 13 bases left between them. The CDR3: CSARAGDRDTDTQYF. The CDR3 nucleotides are TGCAGTGCTAGAGCTGGGGACCGAGACACAGATACGCAGTATTTT.

This chain connects TRBV2 to TRBJ2-3; D call uncertain. Trimming removed 2 bases at V and 1 base at J, with 16 bases between. This CDR3 is 17 amino acids long. CDR1 and CDR2 from the germline V gene are SNHLY and FYNNEI. The CDR3 sequence: CASSELGKFAGTDTQYF. DNA of the CDR3: TGTGCCAGCAGTGAATTGGGGAAATTTGCCGGCACAGATACGCAGTATTTT.

CDR3 DNA sequence: TGTGCCAGCGGGGCTAGCGGGAGGCCGCGTAACACAGATACGCAGTATTTT. It yields the protein CASGASGRPRNTDTQYF. The chain is built from TRBV10-3 and TRBJ2-3; TRBD2 matches 11 bases. V lost 10 bases, J lost 2 bases, and 14 bases stayed unmatched. The CDR3 extends over 17 amino acids. Germline V CDR1 and CDR2: ENHRY, SYGVKD.

This clonotype was recorded at least ten times. The chain is built from TRBV4-1 and TRBJ2-7; 7 nucleotides align to TRBD2. Unmatched junction bases numbered 12, after V lost 3 bases and J lost 4 bases. CDR3 length: 16 amino acids. Per germline, CDR1 MGHRA and CDR2 YSYEKL. The DNA for the CDR3 is TGCGCCAGCAGCCAGTACAGCTCCCCGGGGGGTTACGAGCAGTACTTC. It specifies CASSQYSSPGGYEQYF.

This clonotype was seen many times. The chain links TRBV7-8 to TRBJ2-1; D could derive from TRBD1 or TRBD2 (6 bases each). Germline V gene sequence: CDR1 SGHVS, CDR2 FQNEAQ. V shed 5 bases and J shed 9 bases, with 23 bases lying between them. The CDR3 runs 16 residues. The CDR3 DNA reads TGTGCCAGCAGCCCAAAGATAGCGCCGGAGGGGGGTGAGCAGTTCTTC. This gives the protein CASSPKIAPEGGEQFF.

The genes are TRBV5-1 and TRBJ1-3; possibly TRBD1 for D (6 bases). The CDR3 runs 16 residues. V lost 1 base and J lost 2, with 13 bases in between. CDR1 and CDR2 from the germline V gene are SGHRS and YFSETQ. The chain's CDR3 is CASSLQTGATGNTIYF. The DNA of the CDR3 is TGCGCCAGCAGCTTGCAGACGGGGGCGACTGGAAACACCATATATTTT.

This clonotype was seen only a few times. The CDR3 loop reads CSASREVRDEQFF. The DNA for the CDR3 is TGCAGTGCTAGCCGTGAAGTAAGGGATGAGCAGTTCTTC. V is TRBV20-1 and J is TRBJ2-1; D call uncertain. The CDR3 loop spans 13 amino acids. The V end was cut by 3 bases, the J end by 8 bases, with 14 bases between. Germline V gene sequence: CDR1 DFQATT, CDR2 SNEGSKA (reference sequence).

The CDR3 bases are TGTGCCAGCACTCCAGGGACTAGCGGGAGGTTCTCCTACAATGAGCAGTTCTTC. Its translation is CASTPGTSGRFSYNEQFF. The rearrangement uses TRBV6-1 and TRBJ2-1; the match to TRBD2 covers 15 bases. Germline V lookup: CDR1 MNHNS, CDR2 SASEGT. The CDR3 totals 18 residues. Trimming cost V 7 bases and J 0 bases; bases outside gene matches: 7.